These 26 T cell receptor beta chains came from one sample sequenced in a study of T cell repertoires in cytomegalovirus infection. Each CDR3 protein gets one entry after TCRdb re-called the reads with MiXCR. Of under 350,000 distinct CDR3 sequences in the sample, 9.6% were seen once. Sequenced sample: PBMCs. Receptors originate from a human donor in good health (CMV status not recorded). Some clones in this sample may be carry-over from other donors' samples.

This clonotype appeared many times. The chain carries TRBV6-1 and TRBJ1-6; 8 positions agree with TRBD1. In germline, CDR1 is MNHNS, CDR2 SASEGT. Losses at the gene ends were 10 bases for V and 10 bases for J; bases not matched to a gene: 6. The CDR3 covers 12 residues. The CDR3 is CATRTGRSPLHF. For the CDR3, the DNA is TGTGCCACCAGGACAGGGCGGTCACCCCTCCACTTT.

This clonotype was detected many times. The V gene is TRBV3-1, the J gene TRBJ2-7; perhaps D is TRBD1 or TRBD2 (6 bases each). CDR1 LGHDT and CDR2 YNNKEL come from the germline V gene (reference sequence). The CDR3 is made up of 15 amino acids. The germline V and J ends were trimmed by 4 bases and 4 bases, with 17 bases remaining between them. DNA for the CDR3: TGTGCCAGCAGCCCCGCCAAGGGGGGACCGTACGAGCAGTACTTC. Its protein product is CASSPAKGGPYEQYF.

The J gene is TRBJ2-3, the V gene TRBV29-1; 8 nucleotides match TRBD2. With 4 bases clipped from V and 3 bases from J, the junction kept 6 bases outside the gene matches. Germline lookup yields CDR1 SQVTM and CDR2 ANQGSEA. CDR3 length equals 14 residues. In DNA form, the CDR3 reads TGCAGCGTTGTTCTCGGGGGGGCTACAGATACGCAGTATTTT. Amino acids: CSVVLGGATDTQYF.

This chain connects TRBV29-1 to TRBJ2-3; D possibly matches TRBD1 or TRBD2 (6 bases each). This CDR3 spans 13 amino acids. The ends were cut back, 1 base at V and 2 bases at J, with 7 bases in the middle. Looked up from germline, CDR1 is SQVTM and CDR2 is ANQGSEA. The CDR3 DNA reads TGCAGCGTTGAAGCGGGGGCCACAGATACGCAGTATTTT. This gives the protein CSVEAGATDTQYF.

The table lists this clonotype with many counts. The CDR3 coding sequence is TGTGCCAGCAGCCCGGGGACTAGGAATGAGCAGTTCTTC. Protein: CASSPGTRNEQFF. J is TRBJ2-1 and V is TRBV13; 8 bases fit TRBD2. The V gene end was trimmed by 5 bases and the J gene end by 7 bases; junction bases not matched to a gene: 4. The CDR3 runs to 13 residues. Germline values: CDR1 PRHDT, CDR2 FYEKMQ (reference sequence).

This clonotype has a count of ten or more. V usage is TRBV7-6 and J usage is TRBJ2-6; 8 bases align to TRBD1. The CDR3 totals 17 residues. Germline lookup yields CDR1 SGHVS and CDR2 FNYEAQ. After removal of 5 bases from V and 0 bases from J, the junction contained 6 bases not matched to a gene. In DNA, the CDR3 is TGTGCCAGCAGCCCTTGGGACAGGCCCTCTGGGGCCAACGTCCTGACTTTC. Translating it yields CASSPWDRPSGANVLTF. The full variable domain, with the rest looked up from reference TRBV7-6 and TRBJ2-6, is GAGVSQSPRYKVTKRGQDVALRCDPISGHVSLYWYRQALGQGPEFLTYFNYEAQQDKSGLPNDRFSAERPEGSISTLTIQRTEQRDSAMYRCASSPWDRPSGANVLTFGAGSRLTVL.

This clonotype has at least ten counts. This rearrangement joins TRBV7-8 to TRBJ2-1; a possible D gene is TRBD2 (5 bases). Germline values: CDR1 SGHVS, CDR2 FQNEAQ. The germline V and J ends were trimmed by 4 bases and 2 bases, with 15 bases remaining between them. The CDR3 length is 16 residues. CDR3 residues: CASSSLLTTPYNEQFF. CDR3 in DNA: TGTGCCAGCAGCTCATTGCTGACTACACCCTACAATGAGCAGTTCTTC.

The V call is TRBV20-1, the J call TRBJ2-7; the match to TRBD2 covers 11 bases. This CDR3 comprises 14 residues. CDR1 DFQATT and CDR2 SNEGSKA come from the germline V gene (reference sequence). With V trimmed by 5 bases and J by 6 bases, 9 bases remained unmatched. CDR3 sequence: CSAGISGGASEQYF. CDR3 coding DNA: TGCAGTGCTGGGATTAGCGGGGGGGCCAGCGAGCAGTACTTC.

In this sample, this clonotype turned up many times. The chain uses TRBV7-2 and TRBJ1-2; 8 bases line up with TRBD1. CDR1 SGHTA and CDR2 FQGNSA come from the germline V gene. The V and J ends lost 4 bases and 3 bases, in that order; junction bases with no gene match: 13. This CDR3 comprises 17 residues. CDR3 nucleotides: TGTGCCAGCAGCTCGGGGTGGTGGGGACAGGCCGACTATGGCTACACCTTC. Its translation is CASSSGWWGQADYGYTF.

This clonotype was seen a handful of times. The V gene is TRBV20-1, the J gene TRBJ2-1, with 12 positions matching TRBD2. The CDR3 is made up of 14 amino acids. Germline V gene lookup returns CDR1 DFQATT and CDR2 SNEGSKA (reference sequence). V was clipped by 0 bases and J by 12 bases; unmatched bases: 6. CDR3: CSARDASGGAGQFF. The CDR3 coding sequence is TGCAGTGCTAGAGATGCTAGCGGGGGGGCCGGGCAGTTCTTC.

This clonotype was found many times. The chain is built from TRBV19 and TRBJ1-4; D remains ambiguous. Trimming cost V 6 bases and J 7 bases, with 9 bases left between them. Germline V lookup: CDR1 LNHDA, CDR2 SQIVND (reference sequence). CDR3 size: 12 residues. The CDR3 spells CASSLRGEKLFF. The CDR3 bases are TGTGCCAGTAGCCTACGGGGTGAAAAACTGTTTTTT.

This chain uses TRBV5-4 with TRBJ2-3, with TRBD1 matching 8 bases. The junction had 4 bases not matched to a gene; V was cut back by 0 bases and J by 4 bases. This CDR3 region has 15 residues. Looked up from germline, CDR1 is SGHNT and CDR2 is YYREEE (reference sequence). The CDR3 nucleotides are TGTGCCAGCAGCTTGGGGGGGACAGGTCCAGATACGCAGTATTTT. It encodes CASSLGGTGPDTQYF.

This clonotype was picked up many times. The CDR3 loop reads CSGNRALGETQYF. The CDR3 coding sequence is TGCAGCGGCAACAGGGCCTTAGGGGAGACCCAGTACTTC. The chain links TRBV29-1 to TRBJ2-5; possible D gene TRBD1, 6 bases. The germline V gene encodes CDR1 SQVTM and CDR2 ANQGSEA. CDR3 length equals 13 residues. V was pared by 7 bases and J by 5 bases, with 17 bases between.

This clonotype was seen many times. The chain has TRBV6-1 and TRBJ2-1, with D unresolved. Germline V lookup: CDR1 MNHNS, CDR2 SASEGT. This CDR3 contains 14 residues. V shed 7 bases and J shed 4 bases, with 14 bases lying between them. This CDR3 reads CASTLFLGYNEQFF. The CDR3 coding sequence is TGTGCCAGCACCCTCTTCCTCGGGTACAATGAGCAGTTCTTC.

This clonotype was seen at least ten times. Here the CDR3 DNA reads TGTGCCAGCAGAAGGGCTCAGGGGCGAAGCTCCTACAATGAGCAGTTCTTC. Protein product: CASRRAQGRSSYNEQFF. The gene calls are TRBV6-2 or TRBV6-3 and TRBJ2-1; maybe TRBD1 (6 bases). The germline CDR1 and CDR2 sequences are MNHEY and SVGEGT. The length of the CDR3 is 17 residues. V dropped 6 bases and J dropped 0 bases, with 18 bases sitting between them.

This clonotype has at least ten counts. This sequence joins TRBV6-5 and TRBJ2-3; D is perhaps TRBD1 (5 bases). Germline V gene data show CDR1 as MNHEY and CDR2 as SVGAGI. The CDR3 length is 12 residues. Trimming pared 5 bases from V and 5 bases from J, leaving 8 bases between. The CDR3 DNA reads TGTGCCAGCAGTCACCAGGGAGATACGCAGTATTTT. It translates to CASSHQGDTQYF.

This clonotype was recorded a few times. The rearrangement links TRBV7-9 to TRBJ2-7; 9 bases fit TRBD1. Looked up from germline, CDR1 is SEHNR and CDR2 is FQNEAQ (reference sequence). The V gene end was trimmed by 5 bases and the J gene end by 0 bases; junction bases not matched to a gene: 5. The CDR3 extends over 15 amino acids. CDR3: CASSQNRGPSYEQYF. CDR3 in DNA: TGTGCCAGCAGCCAAAACAGGGGGCCCTCCTACGAGCAGTACTTC.

This clonotype has a count of ten or more. This chain uses TRBV11-3 with TRBJ2-3, with a possible D match to TRBD2 (9 bases). The CDR3 length is 16 residues. Germline-derived CDR1 and CDR2 are SGHNT and YENEEA. V gave up 5 bases and J gave up 2 bases, with 17 bases separating them. The CDR3 coding sequence is TGTGCCAGCAGCCAGGGGGCTAGCGGGGCCACAGATACGCAGTATTTT. Protein product: CASSQGASGATDTQYF.

Ten or more counts support this clonotype. V usage is TRBV2 and J usage is TRBJ2-1, with D uncertain. Trimming took 2 bases from V and 15 from J, leaving 11 bases between them. Germline CDR1 and CDR2: SNHLY and FYNNEI. The CDR3 is made up of 11 amino acids. CDR3 residues: CASSENTRRFF. CDR3 in DNA: TGTGCCAGCAGTGAAAATACACGGCGGTTCTTC.

This clonotype has a count of ten or more. The chain employs TRBV6-4 and TRBJ2-3; 13 positions match TRBD2. Germline values: CDR1 MRHNA, CDR2 SNTAGT. The CDR3 covers 20 residues. The junction had 15 bases not matched to a gene; V was cut back by 5 bases and J by 1 base. The CDR3 here is CASSCRRTSGGFIRTDTQYF. The CDR3 DNA reads TGTGCCAGCAGTTGCAGAAGGACTAGCGGGGGATTCATACGCACAGATACGCAGTATTTT.

This clonotype was found many times. The chain recombines TRBV11-3 with TRBJ2-5; the D gene is possibly TRBD2 (6 bases). The CDR3 length is 13 residues. The germline gives CDR1 SGHNT, CDR2 YENEEA. V was shortened by 4 bases and J by 4 bases, with 10 bases between the two germline ends. The CDR3 coding sequence is TGTGCCAGCAGCTCGGGACTCCCAGAGACCCAGTACTTC. It specifies CASSSGLPETQYF. The full variable domain, in which reference TRBV11-3 and TRBJ2-5 provide the parts outside the CDR3, is EAGVVQSPRYKIIEKKQPVAFWCNPISGHNTLYWYLQNLGQGPELLIRYENEEAVDDSQLPKDRFSAERLKGVDSTLKIQPAELGDSAVYLCASSSGLPETQYFGPGTRLLVL.

This clonotype was seen repeatedly, ten times or more. The V call is TRBV7-9, the J call TRBJ1-5; D is ambiguous. Germline V gene lookup returns CDR1 SEHNR and CDR2 FQNEAQ (reference sequence). V lost 4 bases and J lost 0, with 10 bases in between. This CDR3 region has 15 residues. Written as DNA, the CDR3 is TGTGCCAGCAGCTCTGGGATTACTAGCAATCAGCCCCAGCATTTT. It is translated as CASSSGITSNQPQHF.

In its sample, this clonotype was seen many times. The rearrangement links TRBV7-9 to TRBJ2-1; 13 positions match TRBD2. CDR3 length equals 15 residues. V shed 4 bases and J 9 bases; nucleotides not matched to a gene: 6. Germline V gene lookup returns CDR1 SEHNR and CDR2 FQNEAQ (reference sequence). The CDR3 coding sequence is TGTGCCAGCAGCTCAACTAGCGGGGGGGCTCTTGAGCAGTTCTTC. Its protein product is CASSSTSGGALEQFF.

The chain recombines TRBV6-5 with TRBJ2-1, with a weak D call TRBD2 (7 bases). The length of the CDR3 is 17 residues. Germline V CDR1 and CDR2: MNHEY, SVGAGI. The germline V and J ends were trimmed by 6 bases and 4 bases, with 22 bases remaining between them. The CDR3 region has the DNA TGTGCCAGCAGAACCGTAGGGGGGGGGCCGCGATACAATGAGCAGTTCTTC. Encoded protein: CASRTVGGGPRYNEQFF.

This clonotype was detected ten times or more. The chain links TRBV28 to TRBJ1-5, with TRBD1 matching 10 bases. Germline V gives CDR1 MDHEN, CDR2 SYDVKM. The length of the CDR3 is 12 residues. V was pared by 8 bases and J by 7 bases, with 2 bases of the junction left unmatched. The CDR3 DNA reads as TGTGCCAGCCGGACAGGGGGACAGCCCCAGCATTTT. This sequence encodes CASRTGGQPQHF. Filled out from reference TRBV28 and TRBJ1-5, the complete variable domain reads DVKVTQSSRYLVKRTGEKVFLECVQDMDHENMFWYRQDPGLGLRLIYFSYDVKMKEKGDIPEGYSVSREKKERFSLILESASTNQTSMYLCASRTGGQPQHFGDGTRLSIL.

Ten or more counts support this clonotype. The chain couples TRBV19 to TRBJ2-7; 7 nucleotides line up with TRBD1. The V gene's germline CDR1 is LNHDA and CDR2 SQIVND (reference sequence). With 6 bases clipped from V and 5 bases from J, the junction kept 13 bases outside the gene matches. This CDR3 has 15 residues. The CDR3 is CASSPNRGQSDEQYF. CDR3 in DNA: TGTGCCAGTAGCCCAAACAGGGGACAATCGGACGAGCAGTACTTC.